What follows is one T cell receptor beta chain and its context. The data belong to a study of OX40 agonist ivuxolimab in advanced cancers. CDR3 length: 13 amino acids. The germline V gene has CDR1 MNHEY and CDR2 SMNVEV (reference sequence). Trimming took off 6 bases at V and 0 bases at J, with 7 bases between the two ends. Generated by immunoSEQ multiplex PCR, the TCRdb table keeps only in-frame clones and is missing some. This table has tens of thousands of clones, roughly 90% appearing once. V is TRBV27 and J is TRBJ2-3; D gene uncertain. Here the sequenced sample was CD4+ or CD8+ T cells sorted from blood, taken in a trial of the OX40 agonist ivuxolimab. The sequence derives from an adult with an advanced solid tumor such as melanoma, head and neck, liver or kidney cancer. The CDR3 loop is CASRPTSTDTQYF. In DNA, the CDR3 is TGTGCCAGCAGACCAACTAGCACAGATACGCAGTATTTT.